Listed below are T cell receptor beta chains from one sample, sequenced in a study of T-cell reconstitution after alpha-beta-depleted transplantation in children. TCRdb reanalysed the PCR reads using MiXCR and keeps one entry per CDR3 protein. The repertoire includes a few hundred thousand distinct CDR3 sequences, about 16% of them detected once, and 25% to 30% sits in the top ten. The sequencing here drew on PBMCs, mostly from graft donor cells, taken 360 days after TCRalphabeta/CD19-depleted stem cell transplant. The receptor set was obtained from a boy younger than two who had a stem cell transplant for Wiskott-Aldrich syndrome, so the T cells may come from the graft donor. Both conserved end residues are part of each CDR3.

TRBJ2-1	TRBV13	CASSLGRGAYNEQFF
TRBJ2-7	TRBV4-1	CASSQAGTGSIYEQYF
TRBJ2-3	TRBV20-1	CSAREPAGGPPDTQYF
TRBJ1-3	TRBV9	CASEGSGNTIYF
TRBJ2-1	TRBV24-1	CATSDWGGGQTNEQFF
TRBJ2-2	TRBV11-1	CASSLAGRVWGLNTGELFF
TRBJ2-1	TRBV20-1	CSASAPSGGYNEQFF
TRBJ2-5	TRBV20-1	CSLSGGQETQYF
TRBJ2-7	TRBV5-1	CASRPRRGYLGEQYF
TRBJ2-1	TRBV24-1	CATSRGPYNEQFF
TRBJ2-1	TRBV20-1	CSGPLTVYSYNEQFF
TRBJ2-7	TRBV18	CASSPKSYNPYEQYF
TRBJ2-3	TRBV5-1	CASSLRTGKGDTQYF
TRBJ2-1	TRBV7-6	CASSLSATSETYNEQFF
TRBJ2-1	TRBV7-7	CASSLGASGSEGEQFF
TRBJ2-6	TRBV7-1	CASSSRIRGGQGKLLSGANVLTF
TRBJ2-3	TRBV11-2	CASSLGVAYTQYF
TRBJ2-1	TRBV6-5	CASSYGSGKGYEQFF
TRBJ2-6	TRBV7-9	CASSVLAGSGANVLTF
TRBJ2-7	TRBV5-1	CASSLDQGQPEQYF
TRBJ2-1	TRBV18	CASSHREGEQFF
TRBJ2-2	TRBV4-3	CASSHKLITGELFF
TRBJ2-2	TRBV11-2	CASSLVLLASGSGGELFF
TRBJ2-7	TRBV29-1	CSVIRGNEQYF
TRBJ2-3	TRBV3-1	CASSHGDRDPDTQYF
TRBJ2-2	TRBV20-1	CSARLSSRTGELFF
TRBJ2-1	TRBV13	CASSLAGLAGNEQFF
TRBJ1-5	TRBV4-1	CASSQGGPGPLNQPQHF
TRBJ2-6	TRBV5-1	CASSPWTSGSPISGANVLTF
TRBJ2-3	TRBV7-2	CAGGGRGDRQYF
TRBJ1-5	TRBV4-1	CASSPRQVFRPQHF
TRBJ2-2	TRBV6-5	CASSYTGGWGRRTGELFF
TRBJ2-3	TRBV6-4	CASSLEKTDTQYF
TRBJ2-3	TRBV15	CATNRGGMGTDTQYF
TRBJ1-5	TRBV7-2	CASSFDRGGTQHF
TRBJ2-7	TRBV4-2	CASSLQGPGTGGTYEQYF
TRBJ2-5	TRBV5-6	CASSPPFGSGRDETQYF
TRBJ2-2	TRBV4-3	CASSQGWREGRGELFF
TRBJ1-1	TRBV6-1	CASSEATGGTEAFF
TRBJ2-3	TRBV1	CTSSQGLAGGGINTQYF
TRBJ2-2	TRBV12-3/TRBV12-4	CASSFGTGGRTGELFF
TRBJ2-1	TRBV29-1	CSVAPRGLADYNEQFF
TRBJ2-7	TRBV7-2	CASSIQGGEQYF
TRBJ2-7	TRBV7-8	CASSLASGPEQYF
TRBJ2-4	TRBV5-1	CASSVGLVGNIQYF
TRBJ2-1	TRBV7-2	CASSQTIYNEQFF
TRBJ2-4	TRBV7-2	CASSLGSFIAKNIQYF
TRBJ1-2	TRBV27	CASRLGDRGYGYTF
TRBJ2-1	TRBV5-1	CASSDFTEQFF
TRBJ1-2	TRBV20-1	CSALRQGNYGYTF
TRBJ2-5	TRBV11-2	CASSLEIAHQETQYF
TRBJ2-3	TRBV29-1	CSVTGLAGVRDTQYF
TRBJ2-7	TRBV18	CASSPGAEQYF
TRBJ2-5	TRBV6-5	CASSYPSGGAGQETQYF
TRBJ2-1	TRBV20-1	CSARFPTKGNEQFF
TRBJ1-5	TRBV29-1	CSVQTGVNQPQHF
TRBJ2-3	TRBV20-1	CSASHGPSTDTQYF